Following are 2 T cell receptor beta chains from one sample sequenced in a study of blood T cells in healthy people across ages. Together with a sample-barcoded 5' primer, a J-beta primer mix was included in a second PCR lasting about 7 to 11 cycles. Each CDR3 protein gets one entry after TCRdb re-called the 5' RACE reads with MiXCR. Of hundreds of thousands of distinct CDR3 sequences in the sample, around three fifths were seen once. The specimen was blood. These receptors all stem from a man aged 55 to 70 in good health.

This clonotype occurred many times. V and J are TRBV5-1 and TRBJ2-5; weak D call: TRBD1 (7 bases). From germline, CDR1 is SGHRS and CDR2 YFSETQ. The ends were cut back, 4 bases at V and 1 base at J, with 14 bases in the middle. This CDR3 is 15 amino acids long. The CDR3: CASSTAGTAQETQYF. CDR3 DNA: TGCGCCAGCAGCACGGCGGGGACAGCCCAAGAGACCCAGTACTTC.

V usage is TRBV2 and J usage is TRBJ2-7; 8 positions match TRBD1. The assigned J gene may be wrong: the sequence end matches TRBJ2-5 better. Germline CDR1 and CDR2: SNHLY and FYNNEI. This CDR3 has 14 amino acids. The CDR3 reads CASRVGQDEETQYF. DNA of the CDR3: TGTGCCAGCAGGGTGGGACAGGACGAAGAGACCCAGTACTTC.